This entry lists 10 T cell receptor beta chains sequenced from one sample in a study of blood T cell repertoires in COVID-19. Clones were read by immunoSEQ multiplex PCR, and TCRdb kept only the in-frame ones, dropping some. The sample gives fewer than 200,000 clones, about 81% of which show up once; over 7.5% is in the top ten. Material: peripheral blood. The receptors were sampled from a woman aged 70-85 years with acute or convalescent COVID-19.

V and J are TRBV5-1 and TRBJ1-2; the match to TRBD1 covers 7 bases. Trimming cost V 3 bases and J 7 bases; bases outside gene matches: 6. CDR3 length: 13 residues. Germline V gene sequence: CDR1 SGHRS, CDR2 YFSETQ. CDR3 in amino acids: CASSYGQEAGYTF. CDR3 in DNA: TGCGCCAGCAGCTATGGACAGGAAGCTGGCTACACCTTC.

The V and J genes are TRBV9 and TRBJ2-1, with 12 bases identical to TRBD2. J was trimmed by 9 bases and V by 0 bases; bases with no gene match: 4. The CDR3 is 15 amino acids. CDR1 and CDR2 (germline): SGDLS, YYNGEE. The CDR3 bases are TGTGCCAGCAGCGTAGGGACTAGCGGGATCGGTGAGCAGTTCTTC. Amino acid sequence: CASSVGTSGIGEQFF.

This chain connects TRBV19 to TRBJ1-2, with unresolved D. The CDR3 is 16 residues long. V lost 3 bases to trimming and J lost 0 bases, with 14 bases between them. CDR1 is LNHDA, CDR2 SQIVND, per germline (reference sequence). The CDR3, as DNA: TGTGCCAGTAGTATTAACGGGGAGCTCTCTAACTATGGCTACACCTTC. Translation gives CASSINGELSNYGYTF.

This clone has more than one count but fewer than ten. This chain joins TRBV7-2 and TRBJ2-4, with 7 bases lining up with TRBD2. J gave up 8 bases and V 2 bases, and 6 bases lay outside the gene matches. The germline V gene encodes CDR1 SGHTA and CDR2 FQGNSA. The CDR3 totals 14 residues. The CDR3 sequence is CASSLNAGDYIQYF. The CDR3 nucleotides read TGTGCCAGCAGCTTAAACGCGGGAGATTACATTCAGTACTTC. Based on the CDR3 plus reference TRBV7-2 and TRBJ2-4, the full variable domain is GAGVSQSPSNKVTEKGKDVELRCDPISGHTALYWYRQSLGQGLEFLIYFQGNSAPDKSGLPSDRFSAERTGGSVSTLTIQRTQQEDSAVYLCASSLNAGDYIQYFGAGTRLSVL.

The chain carries TRBV5-1 and TRBJ2-7; TRBD1 aligns across 8 bases. The CDR3 has 14 residues. With V trimmed by 4 bases and J by 5 bases, 8 bases remained unmatched. Germline V CDR1 and CDR2: SGHRS, YFSETQ. The CDR3 loop is CASSRGQDSHEQYF. DNA for the CDR3: TGCGCCAGCAGCCGGGGACAGGATAGCCACGAGCAGTACTTC.

The V gene is TRBV5-1, the J gene TRBJ2-1; 7 bases map to TRBD1. Trimming at V came to 1 base and at J to 1 base, leaving 2 bases not matched to a gene. Per the germline V gene, CDR1 is SGHRS and CDR2 is YFSETQ. CDR3 size: 15 residues. CDR3 loop: CASSLRQGSYNEQFF. The CDR3 DNA reads TGCGCCAGCAGCTTGCGACAGGGATCCTACAATGAGCAGTTCTTC. Looking up the rest from reference TRBV5-1 and TRBJ2-1 gives the full variable domain: KAGVTQTPRYLIKTRGQQVTLSCSPISGHRSVSWYQQTPGQGLQFLFEYFSETQRNKGNFPGRFSGRQFSNSRSEMNVSTLELGDSALYLCASSLRQGSYNEQFFGPGTRLTVL.

This rearrangement joins TRBV11-2 to TRBJ2-3; weak D call: TRBD2 (6 bases). The CDR3 has 16 amino acids. Trimming removed 1 base at V and 1 base at J, with 12 bases between. Looked up from germline, CDR1 is SGHAT and CDR2 is FQNNGV. The CDR3 here is CASSLGLGFGTDTQYF. Written as DNA, the CDR3 is TGTGCCAGCAGCTTAGGACTAGGCTTTGGCACAGATACGCAGTATTTT.

In nucleotides, the CDR3 is TGTGCCAGCAGCAAAGACAGGGGGGACGAAAAACTGTTTTTT. Its protein is CASSKDRGDEKLFF. V and J are TRBV7-2 and TRBJ1-4; 9 bases map to TRBD1. CDR3 size: 14 residues. Germline lookup yields CDR1 SGHTA and CDR2 FQGNSA. J was trimmed by 8 bases and V by 5 bases; bases with no gene match: 6.

The chain carries TRBV30 and TRBJ1-2; unclear D gene. Trimming took 3 bases from V and 0 from J, leaving 5 bases between them. Germline V gene lookup returns CDR1 GTSNPN and CDR2 SVGIG (reference sequence). The CDR3 sequence is 12 residues long. The CDR3 sequence: CAWSRTNYGYTF. CDR3 in DNA: TGTGCCTGGAGCAGGACTAACTATGGCTACACCTTC.

The chain recombines TRBV6-1 with TRBJ1-2, with unresolved D. Trimming shortened V by 0 bases and J by 8 bases, and 16 bases separated the two germline ends. This CDR3 contains 15 residues. Per germline, CDR1 MNHNS and CDR2 SASEGT. The CDR3: CASSEALQAKRGYTF. The CDR3, as DNA: TGTGCCAGCAGTGAAGCGCTTCAGGCAAAGCGGGGCTACACCTTC.